The 2 T cell receptor beta chains presented below share a single source sample, sequenced in a study of vaccination effects on CD4 cells after COVID-19. The antigens for these receptors are not known. After expansion with viral peptide pools in the ViraFEST assay, antigen-specific CD4+ T cells were sequenced. The authors isolated CD4+ T cells after ten to eleven days of culture. All participants had two doses of either the BNT162b2 or mRNA-1273 vaccine. The assay was immunoSEQ multiplex PCR, and TCRdb's table has in-frame clones only and misses some. The top ten hold approximately 0.95% of the sample, which has 65,000 to 70,000 clones, about 80% seen once. The source material was CD4+ T cells from PBMCs cultured with HCoV-OC43 spike peptides, sampled after COVID-19 vaccination. The subset was: HCoV-OC43 spike overlapping peptide pool stimulation. All receptors come from a human donor who received a COVID-19 vaccine.

The V gene is TRBV6-5, the J gene TRBJ1-3; D is ambiguous. Trimming shortened V by 7 bases and J by 0 bases, and 4 bases separated the two germline ends. The CDR3 consists of 12 residues. The V gene's germline CDR1 is MNHEY and CDR2 SVGAGI. In nucleotides, the CDR3 is TGTGCCAGCATGGCCTCTGGAAACACCATATATTTT. Encoded protein: CASMASGNTIYF.

This chain links TRBV6-5 with TRBJ2-7; perhaps TRBD1 as D (6 bases). Germline CDR1 and CDR2: MNHEY and SVGAGI. V lost 7 bases to trimming and J lost 5 bases, with 18 bases between them. The CDR3 covers 14 residues. The CDR3 DNA is TGTGCCAGCACCCCCGTCGTGGGGGCGAACGAGCAGTACGTC. Amino acids: CASTPVVGANEQYV.